Following are 25 T cell receptor beta chains from one sample sequenced in a study of Ad26.COV2.S vaccination and SARS-CoV-2 variants. The table came from immunoSEQ multiplex PCR; TCRdb's copy has only in-frame clones and leaves some out. This table holds about 480,000 clones, roughly 85% found once. Documented treatment: around 19 received Ad26.COV2.S at low or high dose, single or two shots; about 5 received placebo; per-sample allocation not given. Sampling happened 63 days after the first vaccine or placebo injection. The material sequenced was peripheral blood, taken in a trial of Ad26.COV2.S vaccine versus placebo. The receptors were gathered from a person aged 18-65 years who received the Ad26.COV2.S COVID-19 vaccine or a placebo.

The chain combines TRBV7-9 with TRBJ1-1; D is unresolved. The CDR3 sequence is 14 residues long. Per the germline V gene, CDR1 is SEHNR and CDR2 is FQNEAQ (reference sequence). V was trimmed by 4 bases and J by 4 bases, leaving 13 bases between them. The CDR3, as DNA: TGTGCCAGCAGCTCCGGGAGCTCGGCCACTGAAGCTTTCTTT. It specifies CASSSGSSATEAFF.

The chain carries TRBV5-4 and TRBJ2-2, with 9 bases identical to TRBD1. The V gene end was trimmed by 4 bases and the J gene end by 7 bases; junction bases not matched to a gene: 11. The CDR3 sequence is 16 residues long. The germline V gene has CDR1 SGHNT and CDR2 YYREEE (reference sequence). The CDR3 nucleotides are TGTGCCAGCAGCCACCCGACAGGGGGGGGGATCGGGGAGCTGTTTTTT. Its translation is CASSHPTGGGIGELFF.

This clone has only a few counts. The chain couples TRBV27 to TRBJ2-2, with D tentatively TRBD2 (5 bases). This CDR3 has 12 residues. The V and J ends lost 7 bases and 5 bases respectively, with 8 bases between them. Germline V lookup: CDR1 MNHEY, CDR2 SMNVEV (reference sequence). CDR3 residues: CASTPGTGELFF. The CDR3 DNA sequence: TGTGCCAGCACCCCGGGGACCGGGGAGCTGTTTTTT.

The genes are TRBV19 and TRBJ1-2, with D perhaps TRBD1 (5 bases). The CDR3 has 15 residues. Trimming took off 5 bases at V and 2 bases at J, with 15 bases between the two ends. CDR1 is LNHDA, CDR2 SQIVND, per germline (reference sequence). DNA for the CDR3: TGTGCCAGTAGTTCTTTCAGGGACGGGAACTATGGCTACACCTTC. Translation: CASSSFRDGNYGYTF.

This clone has a handful of counts. The chain links TRBV7-8 to TRBJ1-2, with TRBD1 matching 8 bases. The CDR3 is made up of 12 amino acids. The germline V gene has CDR1 SGHVS and CDR2 FQNEAQ. Trimming at V came to 5 bases and at J to 8 bases, leaving 4 bases not matched to a gene. CDR3 region: CASSLDRDGYTF. DNA for the CDR3: TGTGCCAGCAGCCTGGACAGGGACGGCTACACCTTC.

This clone has a single count. The chain combines TRBV3-1 (or the pseudogene TRBV3-2) with TRBJ1-6; no clear D. This CDR3 is built from 15 residues. Trimming pared 4 bases from V and 7 bases from J, leaving 14 bases between. Germline CDR1 LGHDT, CDR2 YNNKEL (reference sequence). The CDR3 loop reads CASSPRAGLNSPLHF. The CDR3 DNA reads TGTGCCAGCAGCCCCCGTGCAGGTTTAAATTCACCCCTCCACTTT.

V usage is TRBV2 and J usage is TRBJ1-6, with 9 bases lining up with TRBD1. CDR3 size: 13 residues. CDR1 and CDR2 (germline): SNHLY, FYNNEI. The junction had 5 bases not matched to a gene; V was cut back by 6 bases and J by 11 bases. CDR3 sequence reads: CASRAGQGPPLHF. The CDR3 nucleotides are TGTGCCAGCAGGGCCGGACAGGGGCCACCCCTCCACTTT. Based on the CDR3 plus reference TRBV2 and TRBJ1-6, the full variable domain is EPEVTQTPSHQVTQMGQEVILRCVPISNHLYFYWYRQILGQKVEFLVSFYNNEISEKSEIFDDQFSVERPDGSNFTLKIRSTKLEDSAMYFCASRAGQGPPLHFGNGTRLTVT.

The chain links TRBV11-2 to TRBJ1-4, with a possible D match to TRBD1 (6 bases). The CDR3 runs 15 residues. V lost 0 bases to trimming and J lost 5 bases, with 10 bases between them. Germline CDR1 and CDR2: SGHAT and FQNNGV. The CDR3 nucleotides read TGTGCCAGCAGCTTAGATACAGGGCTAAATGAAAAACTGTTTTTT. It translates to CASSLDTGLNEKLFF.

The genes are TRBV18 and TRBJ2-3; D is undetermined. Germline values: CDR1 KGHSH, CDR2 LQKENI. This CDR3 region has 12 residues. V lost 3 bases and J 5 bases, leaving 6 bases between the germline ends. The CDR3 loop is CASSPTEDTQYF. CDR3 nucleotides: TGTGCCAGCTCACCTACGGAAGATACGCAGTATTTT.

The gene calls are TRBV12-3 or TRBV12-4 and TRBJ1-1, with a tentative D call TRBD1 (5 bases). The CDR3 contains 13 residues. Trimming cost V 6 bases and J 4 bases, with 12 bases left between them. The CDR3 spells CASSHEGATEAFF. As DNA, the CDR3 is TGTGCCAGCAGCCACGAAGGGGCCACTGAAGCTTTCTTT.

The chain couples TRBV29-1 to TRBJ2-7; possibly TRBD1 for D (5 bases). V lost 6 bases and J 4 bases, leaving 10 bases between the germline ends. This CDR3 spans 11 amino acids. CDR1 and CDR2 (germline): SQVTM, ANQGSEA. DNA of the CDR3: TGCAGCGTGTGGGGCGGTTACGAGCAGTACTTC. Translation gives CSVWGGYEQYF.

This chain's CDR3 is CASSYLSVDSGNTIYF. Here the CDR3 DNA reads TGTGCCAGCAGTTACCTCAGTGTGGACTCTGGAAACACCATATATTTT. The V gene is TRBV6-5, the J gene TRBJ1-3; D is ambiguous. V shed 2 bases and J shed 0 bases, with 11 bases lying between them. This CDR3 is built from 16 residues. The V gene's germline CDR1 is MNHEY and CDR2 SVGAGI.

V gene TRBV14 combines with J gene TRBJ2-7, with 8 bases matching TRBD2. J gave up 5 bases and V 4 bases, and 10 bases lay outside the gene matches. The V gene's germline CDR1 is SGHDN and CDR2 FVKESK. This CDR3 has 15 amino acids. Here the CDR3 DNA reads TGTGCCAGCAGCCCCGTCGGGCGGGAGGTGCACGAGCAGTACTTC. It is translated as CASSPVGREVHEQYF.

This clone was seen more than once but under ten times. The J gene is TRBJ1-2, the V gene TRBV6-6; no clear D. The V gene's germline CDR1 is MNHNY and CDR2 SVGAGI (reference sequence). V lost 7 bases, J lost 7 bases, and 10 bases lay in between. The CDR3 length is 11 residues. The CDR3 DNA reads TGTGCCAGCATGGGAGGTGGTGGCTACACCTTC. It translates to CASMGGGGYTF.

The chain combines TRBV5-4 with TRBJ2-1; 12 bases map to TRBD2. V was clipped by 8 bases and J by 7 bases; unmatched bases: 10. CDR3 length: 15 residues. Looked up from germline, CDR1 is SGHNT and CDR2 is YYREEE (reference sequence). The CDR3 coding sequence is TGTGCCAGTTACAGGACTAGCGGGACGGATAATGAGCAGTTCTTC. Translating gives CASYRTSGTDNEQFF.

This chain joins TRBV7-2 and TRBJ2-3; D may match TRBD1 or TRBD2 (5 bases each). V lost 4 bases to trimming and J lost 5 bases, with 19 bases between them. This CDR3 spans 16 amino acids. Germline CDR1 is SGHTA and CDR2 is FQGNSA. CDR3 loop: CASSSPAGRRGDTQYF. The CDR3 DNA reads TGTGCCAGCAGCTCCCCTGCGGGCCGTAGGGGAGATACGCAGTATTTT.

The chain has TRBV18 and TRBJ2-2, with D perhaps given as TRBD1 or TRBD2 (5 bases each). This CDR3 region has 16 residues. The germline V gene encodes CDR1 KGHSH and CDR2 LQKENI. V was cut by 3 bases and J by 0 bases, with 11 bases left in between. CDR3 amino acids: CASSPGPGPNTGELFF. The DNA of the CDR3 is TGTGCCAGCTCACCCGGACCGGGACCGAACACCGGGGAGCTGTTTTTT. Combining the CDR3 with reference TRBV18 and TRBJ2-2 gives the whole variable domain NAGVMQNPRHLVRRRGQEARLRCSPMKGHSHVYWYRQLPEEGLKFMVYLQKENIIDESGMPKERFSAEFPKEGPSILRIQQVVRGDSAAYFCASSPGPGPNTGELFFGEGSRLTVL.

Remarks on this clone: Additional DNA sequences in this sample encode the identical CDR3. The chain joins TRBV5-1 to TRBJ2-1, with 13 bases fitting TRBD2. V trimming: 0 bases; J trimming: 8 bases; junction bases outside the gene matches: 5. Germline CDR1 SGHRS, CDR2 YFSETQ. This CDR3 has 16 residues. CDR3 residues: CASSLGGLAGVDEQFF. DNA of the CDR3: TGCGCCAGCAGCTTGGGCGGACTAGCGGGAGTGGATGAGCAGTTCTTC.

This clone was observed a few times. Other DNA sequences within the sample encode an identical CDR3. This rearrangement joins TRBV24-1 to TRBJ1-2; D gene ambiguous. Per germline, CDR1 KGHDR and CDR2 SFDVKD. V was trimmed by 3 bases and J by 3 bases, leaving 7 bases between them. The length of the CDR3 is 13 residues. The CDR3 DNA reads TGTGCCACCAGTGATCGGTCGGACTATGGCTACACCTTC. Translation gives CATSDRSDYGYTF.

The chain is built from TRBV18 and TRBJ1-5; TRBD1 is a possible D gene (5 bases). The CDR3 covers 14 residues. The V and J ends lost 8 bases and 0 bases respectively, with 11 bases between them. The germline V gene encodes CDR1 KGHSH and CDR2 LQKENI. CDR3 loop: CASAGPYSNQPQHF. In nucleotides, the CDR3 is TGTGCCAGCGCGGGACCGTATAGCAATCAGCCCCAGCATTTT.

As to this clone: Germline and junction disagree at one end, which may indicate a read error. V usage is TRBV3-1 (or the pseudogene TRBV3-2) and J usage is TRBJ2-2, with unresolved D. Germline CDR1 and CDR2: LGHDT and YNNKEL (reference sequence). The CDR3 covers 17 residues. The CDR3 DNA reads as TGTGCCAGCGGCCAAAACATTCAGCCCAGATTAAGTGGGGAGCTGTTTTTT. It is translated as CASGQNIQPRLSGELFF.

The count of this clone is one. This rearrangement joins TRBV4-3 to TRBJ1-5; D is possibly TRBD1 (6 bases). Trimming pared 1 base from V and 0 bases from J, leaving 16 bases between. The CDR3 loop spans 18 amino acids. Germline assignment: CDR1 LGHNA and CDR2 YSLEER. The CDR3 nucleotides are TGCGCCAGCAGCCAAGGGATCGGGGGCGCTTATAGCAATCAGCCCCAGCATTTT. This gives the protein CASSQGIGGAYSNQPQHF.

The gene calls are TRBV7-2 and TRBJ1-3; 8 bases map to TRBD1. The CDR3 consists of 17 residues. Trimming at V came to 1 base and at J to 0 bases, leaving 5 bases not matched to a gene. Germline CDR1 and CDR2: SGHTA and FQGNSA. CDR3 amino acids: CASSLVKQGGSGNTIYF. The CDR3 DNA is TGTGCCAGCAGCTTAGTAAAACAGGGGGGCTCTGGAAACACCATATATTTT.

This sequence joins TRBV6-5 and TRBJ1-5, with 10 nucleotides matching TRBD1. This CDR3 is built from 15 residues. The trim removed 5 bases at V and 4 bases at J, leaving 5 bases unmatched. The germline V gene encodes CDR1 MNHEY and CDR2 SVGAGI. CDR3 DNA: TGTGCCAGCAGTAAGGACAGGGGGGATAATCAGCCCCAGCATTTT. Amino acid sequence: CASSKDRGDNQPQHF.

The chain uses TRBV25-1 and TRBJ2-1, with 12 bases matching TRBD1. The CDR3 has 16 amino acids. Germline V gives CDR1 MGHDK, CDR2 SYGVNS. Trimming removed 4 bases from V and 7 bases from J; junction bases left unmatched: 8. CDR3 DNA: TGTGCCAGCAGTGTTGGAGGGACAGGGGGCCGGAATGAGCAGTTCTTC. This codes for CASSVGGTGGRNEQFF.